The next 29 T cell receptor beta chains were all read from a single sample in a study of T-cell reconstitution after alpha-beta-depleted transplantation in children. A TCRbeta library incorporating unique molecular identifiers was prepared. TCRdb reprocessed the PCR reads via MiXCR and lists one record per CDR3 protein. Among some 220,000 distinct CDR3 sequences listed, about 9.2% were seen once. The material was PBMCs from the stem cell graft donor, obtained from the stem cell graft. All receptors derive from a human donor who donated a stem cell graft to a child with acute lymphoblastic leukemia.

This clonotype came up many times. V and J are TRBV19 and TRBJ2-7, with 7 positions matching TRBD1. The junction had 6 bases not matched to a gene; V was cut back by 4 bases and J by 3 bases. Germline V gives CDR1 LNHDA, CDR2 SQIVND (reference sequence). This CDR3 spans 14 amino acids. CDR3 nucleotides: TGTGCCAGTAGTAAAGGACAGGCCATCTACGAGCAGTACTTC. Amino acid sequence: CASSKGQAIYEQYF.

This clonotype has just a few counts. The chain carries TRBV2 and TRBJ1-2; no reliable D call. The germline gives CDR1 SNHLY, CDR2 FYNNEI. There are 13 residues in the CDR3. The V end lost 2 bases, the J end lost 11 bases, and 15 bases lay between the germline ends. In DNA, the CDR3 is TGTGCCAGCAGTGAAAGCCCCCGGCTTGGATACACCTTC. Translating gives CASSESPRLGYTF.

The gene calls are TRBV30 and TRBJ1-2; unclear D gene. Germline V CDR1 and CDR2: GTSNPN, SVGIG (reference sequence). The V end lost 1 base, the J end lost 6 bases, and 12 bases lay between the germline ends. The CDR3 is made up of 13 amino acids. The DNA of the CDR3 is TGTGCCTGGAGTGGAAGTAGCGTTGATGGCTACACCTTC. Amino acid sequence: CAWSGSSVDGYTF.

This chain links TRBV12-3 or TRBV12-4 with TRBJ2-7; 7 bases are shared with TRBD2. This CDR3 is 16 amino acids long. J was trimmed by 1 base and V by 5 bases; bases with no gene match: 11. CDR3 coding DNA: TGTGCCAGCAGTCGCGGGACTACCAAATCTTCCTACGAGCAGTACTTC. Translating it yields CASSRGTTKSSYEQYF.

This clonotype showed up just a few times. The J gene is TRBJ1-6, the V gene TRBV7-2; TRBD1 agrees at 7 bases. Germline V CDR1 and CDR2: SGHTA, FQGNSA. The CDR3 runs 13 residues. Trimming removed 9 bases from V and 7 bases from J; junction bases left unmatched: 6. The chain's CDR3 is CASTQGPNSPLHF. The DNA of the CDR3 is TGTGCCAGTACACAGGGGCCCAATTCACCCCTCCACTTT.

This clonotype was detected ten times or more. The chain joins TRBV12-3 or TRBV12-4 to TRBJ2-7; a possible D gene is TRBD2 (6 bases). The CDR3 sequence is 13 residues long. Trimming removed 3 bases at V and 1 base at J, with 7 bases between. The CDR3 spells CASSLSGSYEQYF. In nucleotides, the CDR3 is TGTGCCAGCAGTTTGAGCGGGTCCTACGAGCAGTACTTC.

This chain uses TRBV7-2 with TRBJ2-7, with TRBD1 as a possible D gene (6 bases). The CDR3 runs to 16 residues. Germline CDR1 reads SGHTA; CDR2 reads FQGNSA. V was clipped by 1 base and J by 2 bases, with 15 bases between them. The CDR3 loop reads CASSLDGTNPTYEQYF. In DNA, the CDR3 is TGTGCCAGCAGCTTAGACGGGACAAACCCGACCTACGAGCAGTACTTC.

This clonotype appeared many times. This sequence joins TRBV20-1 and TRBJ2-7, with D perhaps matching TRBD2 (6 bases). The V end was cut by 2 bases, the J end by 0 bases, with 8 bases between. Germline V gene data show CDR1 as DFQATT and CDR2 as SNEGSKA (reference sequence). The CDR3 consists of 13 residues. CDR3 region: CSARTGSSYEQYF. DNA for the CDR3: TGCAGTGCTAGAACCGGGAGCTCCTACGAGCAGTACTTC.

This chain links TRBV27 with TRBJ1-5, with D uncertain. Per germline, CDR1 MNHEY and CDR2 SMNVEV (reference sequence). The ends were cut back, 2 bases at V and 3 bases at J, with 11 bases in the middle. CDR3 length: 15 amino acids. Here the CDR3 reads CASSLTASPNQPQHF. The CDR3 DNA reads as TGTGCCAGCAGTTTAACCGCATCCCCCAATCAGCCCCAGCATTTT.

This sequence joins TRBV20-1 and TRBJ2-1; perhaps TRBD2 as D (6 bases). The V end was cut by 2 bases, the J end by 1 base, with 6 bases between. CDR1 and CDR2 (germline): DFQATT, SNEGSKA (reference sequence). The CDR3 contains 13 residues. The CDR3 loop is CSARRGSYNEQFF. For the CDR3, the DNA is TGCAGTGCTAGACGGGGGTCCTACAATGAGCAGTTCTTC.

This clonotype was seen repeatedly, ten times or more. The V call is TRBV5-1, the J call TRBJ2-3, with 9 bases that match TRBD2. CDR3 length: 16 residues. V shed 0 bases, J shed 2 bases, and the junction held 4 bases outside the gene matches. CDR1 and CDR2 (germline): SGHRS, YFSETQ. In DNA, the CDR3 is TGCGCCAGCAGCTTGGAGCGGGGGGCCCTCACAGATACGCAGTATTTT. It translates to CASSLERGALTDTQYF.

This clonotype was detected a few times. This chain uses TRBV24-1 with TRBJ1-5; tentatively, D is TRBD1 (6 bases). Germline V gene lookup returns CDR1 KGHDR and CDR2 SFDVKD. Trimming took 4 bases from V and 5 from J, leaving 8 bases between them. The CDR3 covers 13 residues. The chain's CDR3 is CATSESGDQPQHF. CDR3 bases: TGTGCCACCAGTGAATCAGGGGATCAGCCCCAGCATTTT.

A few counts support this clonotype. The chain combines TRBV5-1 with TRBJ2-7; either TRBD1 or TRBD2 may supply D (5 bases each). Trimming left V 2 bases short and J 3 bases short, with 12 bases between. The CDR3 is made up of 14 amino acids. The germline V gene encodes CDR1 SGHRS and CDR2 YFSETQ. In DNA, the CDR3 is TGCGCCAGCAGCTTATCCGGGGACCACTACGAGCAGTACTTC. Amino acid sequence: CASSLSGDHYEQYF.

This chain connects TRBV7-8 to TRBJ2-3; no reliable D call. The germline V and J ends were trimmed by 0 bases and 5 bases, with 6 bases remaining between them. The CDR3 is made up of 13 amino acids. The germline V gene encodes CDR1 SGHVS and CDR2 FQNEAQ. The CDR3 region has the DNA TGTGCCAGCAGCTTAGCGTATATAGATACGCAGTATTTT. Amino acid sequence: CASSLAYIDTQYF.

This clonotype was seen repeatedly, ten times or more. The rearrangement links TRBV5-1 to TRBJ2-3; D is undetermined. The length of the CDR3 is 12 residues. Trimming removed 3 bases from V and 2 bases from J, with 4 bases in between. The germline CDR1 and CDR2 sequences are SGHRS and YFSETQ. This CDR3 is CASSWVTDTQYF. CDR3 in DNA: TGCGCCAGCAGCTGGGTCACAGATACGCAGTATTTT.

In its sample, this clonotype was seen a few times. A much more abundant neighbour one base away suggests this may be a read error. The genes are TRBV9 and TRBJ2-2; D unresolved. The V end was cut by 2 bases, the J end by 2 bases, with 1 base between. CDR1 and CDR2 (germline): SGDLS, YYNGEE. The CDR3 loop spans 12 amino acids. The CDR3 DNA is TGTGCCAGCAGCGTTAACACCGGGGAGCTGTTTTTT. This encodes CASSVNTGELFF.

This clonotype is large in the sample. V usage is TRBV10-3 and J usage is TRBJ2-3; the D gene could be TRBD1 or TRBD2 (6 bases each). Germline V gives CDR1 ENHRY, CDR2 SYGVKD. This CDR3 contains 15 residues. V was shortened by 8 bases and J by 3 bases, with 18 bases between the two germline ends. CDR3 amino acids: CAILTEGGRTDTQYF. CDR3 sequence (DNA): TGTGCCATCTTAACGGAAGGGGGGCGGACAGATACGCAGTATTTT.

The rearrangement joins TRBV11-2 to TRBJ2-3; 7 bases match TRBD2. The CDR3 runs to 14 residues. V gave up 5 bases and J gave up 2 bases; unmatched junction bases: 4. Germline CDR1 and CDR2: SGHAT and FQNNGV. As DNA, the CDR3 is TGTGCCAGCAGCATGGGGACTACCACAGATACGCAGTATTTT. Translated: CASSMGTTTDTQYF.

This clonotype was detected a few times. This rearrangement joins TRBV28 to TRBJ2-7; 7 bases match TRBD1. V lost 6 bases, J lost 6 bases, and 8 bases stayed unmatched. The CDR3 is 13 residues long. Per germline, CDR1 MDHEN and CDR2 SYDVKM. The CDR3 region is CASSPGTEFEQYF. Here the CDR3 DNA reads TGTGCCAGCAGCCCCGGGACAGAATTCGAGCAGTACTTC.

Regarding this clonotype: This CDR3 is missing its conserved last phenylalanine or tryptophan, likely due to a read error. The chain joins TRBV11-2 to TRBJ1-5; D unresolved. The CDR3 length is 18 residues. Germline V gene sequence: CDR1 SGHAT, CDR2 FQNNGV. The germline V and J ends were trimmed by 0 bases and 2 bases, with 17 bases remaining between them. The CDR3 coding sequence is TGTGCCAGCAGCTTAGACAGCCTAGGGTACCGCGGCAATCAGCCCCAGCATTAT. This encodes CASSLDSLGYRGNQPQHY.

This clonotype was observed many times. The rearrangement links TRBV20-1 to TRBJ2-5, with a tentative D call TRBD1 (6 bases). The V and J ends lost 0 bases and 6 bases respectively, with 17 bases between them. CDR3 size: 15 residues. Germline V gene lookup returns CDR1 DFQATT and CDR2 SNEGSKA (reference sequence). The DNA of the CDR3 is TGCAGTGCTAGAGAGCCACTCAGGGGTTTGAAGACCCAGTACTTC. Protein: CSAREPLRGLKTQYF.

This clonotype has at least ten counts. The chain employs TRBV12-3 or TRBV12-4 and TRBJ1-3; weak D call: TRBD1 (5 bases). The V end was cut by 1 base, the J end by 2 bases, with 9 bases between. The CDR3 length is 15 residues. CDR3 sequence: CASSLDVGPGNTIYF. CDR3 sequence (DNA): TGTGCCAGCAGTTTAGATGTGGGACCTGGAAACACCATATATTTT.

This clonotype has just a few counts. The J gene is TRBJ2-1, the V gene TRBV5-1, with 10 bases fitting TRBD2. Germline assignment: CDR1 SGHRS and CDR2 YFSETQ. Trimming cost V 5 bases and J 6 bases; bases outside gene matches: 8. This CDR3 spans 15 amino acids. The CDR3 DNA follows: TGCGCCAGCAGAGCGCCCGGGACTAGCGTCAATGAGCAGTTCTTC. Translating it yields CASRAPGTSVNEQFF.

The CDR3 sequence is CASSSSRDTSSYEQYF. CDR3 sequence (DNA): TGTGCCAGCAGCTCAAGCCGCGACACCAGCTCCTACGAGCAGTACTTC. The rearrangement uses TRBV7-1 and TRBJ2-7; D unresolved. TRBV7-1 is reported as an ORF; its role is uncertain. This CDR3 contains 16 residues. V gave up 2 bases and J gave up 0 bases, with 14 bases separating them.

This clonotype was counted ten times or more. V is TRBV7-9 and J is TRBJ2-1; D is uncertain. Trimming stripped 0 bases from V and 9 bases from J, with 6 bases between. The CDR3 totals 12 residues. CDR1 is SEHNR, CDR2 FQNEAQ, per germline (reference sequence). CDR3: CASSLAYGEQFF. The CDR3 coding sequence is TGTGCCAGCAGCTTAGCCTATGGTGAGCAGTTCTTC. The entire variable domain, with the rest obtained from reference TRBV7-9 and TRBJ2-1, is as follows: DTGVSQNPRHKITKRGQNVTFRCDPISEHNRLYWYRQTLGQGPEFLTYFQNEAQLEKSRLLSDRFSAERPKGSFSTLEIQRTEQGDSAMYLCASSLAYGEQFFGPGTRLTVL.

This clonotype has a count of ten or more. V is TRBV9 and J is TRBJ2-3, with 8 bases aligning to TRBD2. Per the germline V gene, CDR1 is SGDLS and CDR2 is YYNGEE. This CDR3 comprises 15 residues. Trimming took 0 bases from V and 0 from J; bases not matched to a gene: 0. CDR3 DNA sequence: TGTGCCAGCAGCGTAGTAGCGGGGAGCACAGATACGCAGTATTTT. It encodes CASSVVAGSTDTQYF.

This chain connects TRBV7-9 to TRBJ2-3, with D perhaps matching TRBD1 or TRBD2 (5 bases each). CDR1 and CDR2 (germline): SEHNR, FQNEAQ (reference sequence). V shed 3 bases and J shed 3 bases, with 10 bases lying between them. CDR3 length: 14 amino acids. The CDR3 sequence is CASSFGDGTDTQYF. For the CDR3, the DNA is TGTGCCAGCAGCTTCGGGGACGGGACAGATACGCAGTATTTT.

This clonotype was picked up a small number of times. The V and J genes are TRBV12-3 or TRBV12-4 and TRBJ1-3; D uncertain. The CDR3 runs 13 residues. Trimming shortened V by 7 bases and J by 9 bases, and 16 bases separated the two germline ends. The CDR3 loop reads CASTRRQRSTIYF. CDR3 in DNA: TGTGCCAGCACCAGGCGGCAGCGTTCCACCATATATTTT.

On this clonotype itself: At one of its ends the junction is not consistent with the germline gene, which may arise from a read error. The chain uses TRBV6-5 and TRBJ1-1; tentatively, D is TRBD1 (6 bases). The CDR3 is 14 residues long. Germline loops: CDR1 MNHEY, CDR2 SVGAGI. CDR3 nucleotides: TGTTCCAGCAGTTACTCGAGCCAGGGGACTGAAGCTTTCTTT. It yields the protein CSSSYSSQGTEAFF.